These 23 T cell receptor beta chains came from one sample sequenced in a study of vaccination and CD4 T cells after COVID-19. No antigens are known for them. Described treatment: roughly 10-day PBMC culture with coronavirus spike peptide pools or control peptides (ViraFEST assay). Sequenced with the Oncomine TCR Beta short-read assay was DNA taken from cultured CD4+ T cells. TCRdb passed the PCR reads through MiXCR, listing each CDR3 protein once. Of fewer than 30,000 distinct CDR3 sequences listed, around 50% are singletons. The specimen was CD4+ T cells from blood, cultured in vitro, collected before SARS-CoV-2 vaccination. These receptors were collected from a human donor who received a COVID-19 vaccine.

For this clonotype: One junction end disagrees with the germline gene, perhaps due to a read error. The V call is TRBV19, the J call TRBJ2-7; the D call may be TRBD1 or TRBD2 (6 bases each). The CDR3 spans 14 residues. Germline V gene sequence: CDR1 LNHDA, CDR2 SQIVND (reference sequence). The CDR3 sequence: CTSSMGGATDEQYF. The CDR3 nucleotides read TGTACCAGTAGTATGGGGGGCGCGACAGACGAGCAGTACTTC.

The chain is built from TRBV24-1 and TRBJ1-5; a weak D match, TRBD1 (5 bases). The CDR3 length is 13 residues. The germline CDR1 and CDR2 sequences are KGHDR and SFDVKD. The CDR3 bases are TGTGCTACGCAGGGATATAGCAATCAGCCCCAGCATTTT. As protein: CATQGYSNQPQHF.

This clonotype showed up just a few times. The J gene is TRBJ1-2, the V gene TRBV24-1; 9 bases fit TRBD1. V was pared by 3 bases and J by 2 bases, with 3 bases of the junction left unmatched. Germline V gene lookup returns CDR1 KGHDR and CDR2 SFDVKD. This CDR3 comprises 15 residues. The CDR3 bases are TGTGCCACCAGTGATAGACAGGGGGAGAACTATGGCTACACCTTC. Its protein is CATSDRQGENYGYTF.

The chain couples TRBV6-1 to TRBJ1-6, with no clear D. Trimming took off 4 bases at V and 0 bases at J, with 16 bases between the two ends. Looked up from germline, CDR1 is MNHNS and CDR2 is SASEGT. The CDR3 runs 18 residues. CDR3: CASSVPRRASSYNSPLHF. DNA for the CDR3: TGTGCCAGCAGTGTCCCCCGAAGAGCTAGCTCCTATAATTCACCCCTCCACTTT.

There are a few counts of this clonotype. The V gene is TRBV10-2, the J gene TRBJ2-7; maybe TRBD1 (5 bases). CDR3 length: 14 residues. Germline CDR1 WSHSY, CDR2 SAAADI. V was pared by 6 bases and J by 2 bases, with 14 bases between. The CDR3 sequence is CASRDISDTYEQYF. CDR3 in DNA: TGCGCCAGCAGGGACATCTCTGACACCTACGAGCAGTACTTC.

The chain uses TRBV25-1 and TRBJ1-6; perhaps TRBD1 as D (5 bases). CDR3 length: 15 amino acids. Germline-derived CDR1 and CDR2 are MGHDK and SYGVNS. Trimming left V 3 bases short and J 7 bases short, with 13 bases between. The CDR3 region is CASSDLGAGNSPLHF. The CDR3 coding sequence is TGTGCCAGCAGTGACCTCGGGGCTGGGAATTCACCCCTCCACTTT.

J is TRBJ2-2 and V is TRBV19; 9 bases align to TRBD1. Germline-derived CDR1 and CDR2 are LNHDA and SQIVND (reference sequence). V lost 11 bases, J lost 6 bases, and 7 bases stayed unmatched. The CDR3 sequence is 13 residues long. CDR3: CAAGQGMAGELFF. The DNA of the CDR3 is TGTGCCGCCGGACAGGGGATGGCCGGGGAGCTGTTTTTT.

This clonotype was seen more than once but under ten times. The rearrangement uses TRBV19 and TRBJ1-6; 8 bases match TRBD1. CDR3 size: 14 residues. Trimming removed 5 bases from V and 10 bases from J; junction bases left unmatched: 7. From germline, CDR1 is LNHDA and CDR2 SQIVND (reference sequence). The CDR3 reads CASSLSDRESPLHF. CDR3 nucleotides: TGTGCCAGTAGTTTATCGGACAGGGAATCACCCCTCCACTTT. The full variable domain, with the rest looked up from reference TRBV19 and TRBJ1-6, is DGGITQSPKYLFRKEGQNVTLSCEQNLNHDAMYWYRQDPGQGLRLIYYSQIVNDFQKGDIAEGYSVSREKKESFPLTVTSAQKNPTAFYLCASSLSDRESPLHFGNGTRLTVT.

The chain couples TRBV20-1 to TRBJ1-5; 7 bases are shared with TRBD1. The V segment lost 3 bases and the J segment 4 bases; nucleotides outside the gene matches: 9. CDR3 length: 15 amino acids. Germline CDR1 is DFQATT and CDR2 is SNEGSKA (reference sequence). The CDR3, as DNA: TGCAGTGCTAGTCGGGACAGTGGCCTTAATCAGCCCCAGCATTTT. Its protein product is CSASRDSGLNQPQHF.

This chain connects TRBV2 to TRBJ1-1; D may be TRBD1 (6 bases). V was shortened by 1 base and J by 4 bases, with 10 bases between the two germline ends. The CDR3 runs 14 residues. Germline V gene lookup returns CDR1 SNHLY and CDR2 FYNNEI. In nucleotides, the CDR3 is TGTGCCAGCAGTGAAGAACAGGGCTTCACTGAAGCTTTCTTT. Its protein product is CASSEEQGFTEAFF.

The rearrangement links TRBV6-1 to TRBJ1-5; no firm D call. The CDR3 is 15 amino acids. V was trimmed by 2 bases and J by 3 bases, leaving 11 bases between them. Germline V gene sequence: CDR1 MNHNS, CDR2 SASEGT. The CDR3 is CASSERTATNQPQHF. The DNA of the CDR3 is TGTGCCAGCAGTGAACGAACAGCTACCAATCAGCCCCAGCATTTT.

A few counts support this clonotype. The chain couples TRBV4-1 to TRBJ2-5, with 9 bases identical to TRBD1. The CDR3 spans 16 residues. V was clipped by 1 base and J by 5 bases; unmatched bases: 8. Germline loops: CDR1 MGHRA, CDR2 YSYEKL. Written as DNA, the CDR3 is TGCGCCAGCAGCCAAGGGGACAGGGTAGGCGGGGAGACCCAGTACTTC. Protein product: CASSQGDRVGGETQYF.

In this sample, this clonotype turned up once. The rearrangement joins TRBV30 to TRBJ1-5; D gene unclear. Trimming removed 2 bases at V and 0 bases at J, with 11 bases between. The CDR3 runs to 15 residues. Germline V CDR1 and CDR2: GTSNPN, SVGIG (reference sequence). CDR3 sequence: CAWSLRLHSNQPQHF. CDR3 in DNA: TGTGCCTGGAGTTTGCGGTTACATAGCAATCAGCCCCAGCATTTT.

The chain carries TRBV5-1 and TRBJ2-3, with 7 positions matching TRBD1. CDR1 and CDR2 (germline): SGHRS, YFSETQ. With 1 base clipped from V and 1 base from J, the junction kept 6 bases outside the gene matches. This CDR3 comprises 16 residues. For the CDR3, the DNA is TGCGCCAGCAGCTTGTCAGGGGGAGTAGGCACAGATACGCAGTATTTT. Translated: CASSLSGGVGTDTQYF.

The chain is built from TRBV5-4 and TRBJ1-1; D gene ambiguous. The V gene lost 0 bases and the J gene lost 2 bases, with 8 bases spanning the gap. The CDR3 totals 14 residues. The germline CDR1 and CDR2 sequences are SGHNT and YYREEE (reference sequence). CDR3 sequence: CASSLGAENTEAFF. CDR3 sequence (DNA): TGTGCCAGCAGCTTGGGGGCGGAAAACACTGAAGCTTTCTTT.

The chain employs TRBV21-1 and TRBJ2-1; whether TRBD1, the table's D call, matches the DNA was not checked. TRBV21-1 is a pseudogene segment. This CDR3 has 16 residues. CDR3 residues: CASSPPEFRYYNEQFF. CDR3 nucleotide sequence: TGTGCCAGCAGCCCCCCCGAGTTTCGATACTACAATGAGCAGTTCTTC.

Turning to this clonotype: One end of the junction fails to match germline, which may point to a read error. The chain links TRBV11-1 to TRBJ2-7; D perhaps matches TRBD2 (6 bases). The CDR3 runs 15 residues. CDR1 is SGHAT, CDR2 FQDESV, per germline (reference sequence). The CDR3 protein is CASGLRSGSGHEQYF. CDR3 nucleotide sequence: TGTGCCAGCGGCTTGAGGAGCGGGTCGGGGCACGAGCAGTACTTC.

Only a few counts were recorded for this clonotype. CDR3 protein: CASGTSGGETQYF. CDR3 DNA sequence: TGTGCCAGCGGGACTAGCGGGGGCGAGACCCAGTACTTC. The rearrangement links TRBV11-3 to TRBJ2-5; 14 bases fit TRBD2. V was clipped by 8 bases and J by 5 bases; unmatched bases: 1. Germline V CDR1 and CDR2: SGHNT, YENEEA. This CDR3 is built from 13 residues.

V is TRBV5-1 and J is TRBJ2-5; D tentatively fits TRBD1 or TRBD2 (5 bases each). The germline V gene encodes CDR1 SGHRS and CDR2 YFSETQ. The germline V and J ends were trimmed by 2 bases and 5 bases, with 10 bases remaining between them. The CDR3 loop spans 13 amino acids. The CDR3 DNA reads TGCGCCAGCAGCTTTAGCGAGGGGGAGACCCAGTACTTC. Translation gives CASSFSEGETQYF.

This rearrangement joins TRBV6-1 to TRBJ1-3; possible D gene TRBD1, 5 bases. Trimming left V 3 bases short and J 2 bases short, with 11 bases between. There are 15 residues in the CDR3. Germline V CDR1 and CDR2: MNHNS, SASEGT. The CDR3 is CASSDYFRAGNTIYF. The CDR3 region has the DNA TGTGCCAGCAGTGATTATTTCAGGGCTGGAAACACCATATATTTT.

The chain uses TRBV20-1 and TRBJ2-1; possibly TRBD1 or TRBD2 for D (6 bases each). Germline CDR1 DFQATT, CDR2 SNEGSKA (reference sequence). V was clipped by 0 bases and J by 14 bases, with 11 bases between them. The CDR3 is made up of 11 amino acids. The CDR3 DNA reads as TGCAGTGCTAGAGAGGGGGGCAGGAAGTTCTTC. Its protein is CSAREGGRKFF.

The chain uses TRBV20-1 and TRBJ2-1; D perhaps matches TRBD2 (7 bases). CDR1 is DFQATT, CDR2 SNEGSKA, per germline (reference sequence). V lost 0 bases to trimming and J lost 2 bases, with 17 bases between them. This CDR3 is built from 17 residues. This chain's CDR3 is CSAREILGGATYNEQFF. The DNA for the CDR3 is TGCAGTGCTAGAGAGATCCTAGGGGGGGCTACCTACAATGAGCAGTTCTTC.

The V call is TRBV6-2 or TRBV6-3, the J call TRBJ2-3; 8 bases map to TRBD2. This CDR3 is 15 amino acids long. Looked up from germline, CDR1 is MNHEY and CDR2 is SVGEGT. V shed 8 bases, J shed 0 bases, and the junction held 7 bases outside the gene matches. The CDR3 nucleotides are TGTGCCAGCCAAAAACTAGCGGCCAGCACAGATACGCAGTATTTT. It yields the protein CASQKLAASTDTQYF.